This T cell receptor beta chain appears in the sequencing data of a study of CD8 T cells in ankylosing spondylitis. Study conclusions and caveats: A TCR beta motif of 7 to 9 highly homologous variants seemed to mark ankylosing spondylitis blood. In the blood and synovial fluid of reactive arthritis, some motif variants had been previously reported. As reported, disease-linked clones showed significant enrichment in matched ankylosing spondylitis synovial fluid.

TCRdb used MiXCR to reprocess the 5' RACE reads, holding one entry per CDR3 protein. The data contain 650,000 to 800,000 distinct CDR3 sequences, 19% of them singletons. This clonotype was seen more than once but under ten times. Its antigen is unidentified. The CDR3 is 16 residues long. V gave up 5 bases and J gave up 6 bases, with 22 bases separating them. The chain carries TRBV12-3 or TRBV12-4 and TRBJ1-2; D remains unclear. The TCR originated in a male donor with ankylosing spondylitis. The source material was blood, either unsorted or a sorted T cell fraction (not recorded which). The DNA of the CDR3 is TGTGCCAGCAGTCTAAGGGCGGGCGGACCTCACGATGGCTACACCTTC. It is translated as CASSLRAGGPHDGYTF.